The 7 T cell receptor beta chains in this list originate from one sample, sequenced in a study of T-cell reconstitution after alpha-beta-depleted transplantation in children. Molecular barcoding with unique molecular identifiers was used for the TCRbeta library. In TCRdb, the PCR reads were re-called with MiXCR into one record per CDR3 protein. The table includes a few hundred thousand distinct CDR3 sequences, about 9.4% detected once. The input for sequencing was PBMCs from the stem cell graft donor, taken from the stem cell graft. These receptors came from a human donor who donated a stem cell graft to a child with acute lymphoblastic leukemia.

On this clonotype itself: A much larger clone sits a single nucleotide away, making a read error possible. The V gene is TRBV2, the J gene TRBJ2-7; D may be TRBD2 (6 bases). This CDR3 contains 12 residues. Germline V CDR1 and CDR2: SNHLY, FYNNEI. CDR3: CACSWTNYEQYF. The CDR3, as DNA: TGTGCCTGCAGTTGGACTAACTACGAGCAGTACTTC. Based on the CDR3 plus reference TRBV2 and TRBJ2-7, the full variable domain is EPEVTQTPSHQVTQMGQEVILRCVPISNHLYFYWYRQILGQKVEFLVSFYNNEISEKSEIFDDQFSVERPDGSNFTLKIRSTKLEDSAMYFCACSWTNYEQYFGPGTRLTVT.

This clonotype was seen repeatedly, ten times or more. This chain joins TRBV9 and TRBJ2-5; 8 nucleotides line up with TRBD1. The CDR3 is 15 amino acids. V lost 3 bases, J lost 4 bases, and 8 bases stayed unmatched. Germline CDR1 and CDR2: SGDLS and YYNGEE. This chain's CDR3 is CASSAGTGVGETQYF. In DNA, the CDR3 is TGTGCCAGCAGCGCCGGGACAGGTGTGGGAGAGACCCAGTACTTC.

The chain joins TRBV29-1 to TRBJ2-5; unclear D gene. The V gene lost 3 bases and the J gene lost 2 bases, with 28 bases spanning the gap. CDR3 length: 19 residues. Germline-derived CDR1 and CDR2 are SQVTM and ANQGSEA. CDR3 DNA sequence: TGCAGCGTTGAGGTCTCGCTAGGTCGTCGGCCTAGGCTACAAGAGACCCAGTACTTC. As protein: CSVEVSLGRRPRLQETQYF. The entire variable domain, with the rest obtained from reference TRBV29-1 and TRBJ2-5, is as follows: SAVISQKPSRDICQRGTSLTIQCQVDSQVTMMFWYRQQPGQSLTLIATANQGSEATYESGFVIDKFPISRPNLTFSTLTVSNMSPEDSSIYLCSVEVSLGRRPRLQETQYFGPGTRLLVL.

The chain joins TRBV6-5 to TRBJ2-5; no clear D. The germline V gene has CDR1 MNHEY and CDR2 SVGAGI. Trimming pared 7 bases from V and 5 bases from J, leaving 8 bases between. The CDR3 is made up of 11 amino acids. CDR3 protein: CASKDMETQYF. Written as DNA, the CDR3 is TGTGCCAGCAAAGATATGGAGACCCAGTACTTC.

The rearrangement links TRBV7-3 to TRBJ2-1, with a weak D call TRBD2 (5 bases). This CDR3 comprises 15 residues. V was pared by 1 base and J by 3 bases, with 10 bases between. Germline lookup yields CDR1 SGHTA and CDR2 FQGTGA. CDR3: CASSLIRTGYNEQFF. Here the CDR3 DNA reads TGTGCCAGCAGCTTAATTCGGACTGGCTACAATGAGCAGTTCTTC.

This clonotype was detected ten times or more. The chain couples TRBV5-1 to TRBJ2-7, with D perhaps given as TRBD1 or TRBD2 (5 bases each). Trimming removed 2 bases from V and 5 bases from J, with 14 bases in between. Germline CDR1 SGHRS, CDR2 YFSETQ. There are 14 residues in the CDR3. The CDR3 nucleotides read TGCGCCAGCAGCTTCCGGGACGAGTACGACGAGCAGTACTTC. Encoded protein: CASSFRDEYDEQYF.

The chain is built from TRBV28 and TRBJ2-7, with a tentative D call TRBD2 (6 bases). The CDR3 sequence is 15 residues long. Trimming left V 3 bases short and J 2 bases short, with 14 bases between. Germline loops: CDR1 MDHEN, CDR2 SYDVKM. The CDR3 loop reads CASSFFSREPYEQYF. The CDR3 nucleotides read TGTGCCAGCAGTTTCTTTTCGCGGGAACCCTACGAGCAGTACTTC. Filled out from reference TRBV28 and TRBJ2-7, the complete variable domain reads DVKVTQSSRYLVKRTGEKVFLECVQDMDHENMFWYRQDPGLGLRLIYFSYDVKMKEKGDIPEGYSVSREKKERFSLILESASTNQTSMYLCASSFFSREPYEQYFGPGTRLTVT.